The TCR beta chain described here comes from a study of identical twins. Study-wide points: Insertions ran lower in abundant cord blood beta clonotypes, though not in memory repertoires. Conclusions relied on cross-sectional statistical analysis, not following the same donors. The authors noted that invariant MAIT and iNKT cells could partly confound zero-insertion analyses.

A universal primer site was incorporated via template switching, and the cDNA contained unique molecular identifiers. Each CDR3 protein is one row after TCRdb ran MiXCR on the 5' RACE reads. The profile shows 420,000 or so distinct CDR3 sequences, around a sixth of them singletons. This CDR3 contains 13 residues. Germline-derived CDR1 and CDR2 are DFQATT and SNEGSKA (reference sequence). The V and J ends lost 7 bases and 3 bases respectively, with 12 bases between them. On this clonotype itself: Antigen unknown.

Sequences were obtained from naive T cells sorted from blood. This chain links TRBV20-1 with TRBJ2-2; D gene ambiguous. This sequence was found in a man between 50 and 59 years old in good health. The CDR3 nucleotides read TGCAGTGGAAGGCGGCAGGACACCGGGGAGCTGTTTTTT. This sequence encodes CSGRRQDTGELFF.